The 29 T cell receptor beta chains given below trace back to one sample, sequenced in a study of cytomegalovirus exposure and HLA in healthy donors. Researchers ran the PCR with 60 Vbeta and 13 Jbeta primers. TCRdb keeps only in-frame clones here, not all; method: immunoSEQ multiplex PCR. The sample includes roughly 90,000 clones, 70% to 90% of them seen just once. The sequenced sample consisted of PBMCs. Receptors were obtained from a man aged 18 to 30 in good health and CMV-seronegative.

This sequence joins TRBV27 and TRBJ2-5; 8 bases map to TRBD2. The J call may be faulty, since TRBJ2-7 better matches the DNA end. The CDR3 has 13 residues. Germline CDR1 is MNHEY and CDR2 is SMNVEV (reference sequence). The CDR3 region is CASRRGGTYEQYF. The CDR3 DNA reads TGTGCCAGCAGACGCGGGGGGACCTACGAGCAGTACTTC.

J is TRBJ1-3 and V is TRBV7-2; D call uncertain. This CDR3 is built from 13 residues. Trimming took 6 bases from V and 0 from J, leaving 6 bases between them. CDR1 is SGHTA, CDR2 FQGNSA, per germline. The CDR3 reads CASSLNSGNTIYF. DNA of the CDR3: TGTGCCAGCAGTCTAAACTCTGGAAACACCATATATTTT.

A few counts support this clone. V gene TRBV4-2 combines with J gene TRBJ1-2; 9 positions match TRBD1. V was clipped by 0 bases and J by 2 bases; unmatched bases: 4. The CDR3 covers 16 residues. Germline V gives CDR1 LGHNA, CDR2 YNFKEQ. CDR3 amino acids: CASSQDWDRENYGYTF. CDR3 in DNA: TGTGCCAGCAGCCAAGATTGGGACAGGGAGAACTATGGCTACACCTTC.

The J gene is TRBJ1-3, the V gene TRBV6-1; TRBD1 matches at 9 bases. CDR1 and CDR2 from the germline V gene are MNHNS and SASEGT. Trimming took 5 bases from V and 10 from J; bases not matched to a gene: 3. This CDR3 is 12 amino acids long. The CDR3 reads CASSLTGGTIYF. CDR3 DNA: TGTGCCAGCAGTCTGACAGGGGGGACCATATATTTT.

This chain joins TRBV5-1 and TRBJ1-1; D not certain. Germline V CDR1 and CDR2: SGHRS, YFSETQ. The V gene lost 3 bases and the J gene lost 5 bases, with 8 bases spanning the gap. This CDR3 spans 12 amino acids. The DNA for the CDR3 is TGCGCCAGCAGCTGGGGAGGGACTGAAGCTTTCTTT. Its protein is CASSWGGTEAFF.

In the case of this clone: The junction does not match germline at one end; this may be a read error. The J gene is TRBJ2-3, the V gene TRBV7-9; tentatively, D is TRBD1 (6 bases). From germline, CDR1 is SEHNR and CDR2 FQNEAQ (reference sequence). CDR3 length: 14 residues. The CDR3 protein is CSSSPRQDTDTQYF. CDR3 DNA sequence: TGTTCCAGCAGCCCTCGACAGGACACAGATACGCAGTATTTT.

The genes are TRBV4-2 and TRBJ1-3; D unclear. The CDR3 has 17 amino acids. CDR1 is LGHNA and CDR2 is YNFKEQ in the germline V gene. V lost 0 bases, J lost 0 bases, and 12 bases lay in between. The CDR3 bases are TGTGCCAGCAGCCAAGACCAGCGACGTTTCTCTGGAAACACCATATATTTT. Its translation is CASSQDQRRFSGNTIYF.

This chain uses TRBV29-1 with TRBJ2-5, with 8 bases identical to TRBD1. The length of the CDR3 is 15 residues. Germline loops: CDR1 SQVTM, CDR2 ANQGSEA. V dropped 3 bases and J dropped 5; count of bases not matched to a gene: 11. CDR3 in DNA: TGCAGCGTTGAGCAGTTCGGACAGGGTGGCGAGACCCAGTACTTC. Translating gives CSVEQFGQGGETQYF.

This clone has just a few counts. The CDR3 DNA is TGTGGGCCTCGACTAGCGGGGTTATACGAGCAGTACTTC. Its protein is CGPRLAGLYEQYF. V gene TRBV10-3 combines with J gene TRBJ2-7; TRBD2 agrees at 11 bases. The CDR3 length is 13 residues. Germline V gene lookup returns CDR1 ENHRY and CDR2 SYGVKD.

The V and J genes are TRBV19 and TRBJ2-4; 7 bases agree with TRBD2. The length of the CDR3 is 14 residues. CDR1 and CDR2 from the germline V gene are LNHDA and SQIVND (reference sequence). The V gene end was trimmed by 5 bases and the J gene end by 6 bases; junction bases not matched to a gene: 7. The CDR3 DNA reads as TGTGCCAGTAGTGTAGGGGCGGGAGCAAACATTCAGTACTTC. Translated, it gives CASSVGAGANIQYF.

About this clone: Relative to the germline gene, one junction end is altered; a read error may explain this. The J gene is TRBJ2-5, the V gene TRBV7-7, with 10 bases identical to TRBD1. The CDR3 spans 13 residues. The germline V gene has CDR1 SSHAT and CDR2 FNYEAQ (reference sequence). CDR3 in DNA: TGTGCTAGCAGCGGACAGGGGGGAGAGACCCAGTACTTC. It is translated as CASSGQGGETQYF. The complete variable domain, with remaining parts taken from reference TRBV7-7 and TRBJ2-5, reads GAGVSQSPRYKVTKRGQDVTLRCDPISSHATLYWYQQALGQGPEFLTYFNYEAQPDKSGLPSDRFSAERPEGSISTLTIQRTEQRDSAMYRCASSGQGGETQYFGPGTRLLVL.

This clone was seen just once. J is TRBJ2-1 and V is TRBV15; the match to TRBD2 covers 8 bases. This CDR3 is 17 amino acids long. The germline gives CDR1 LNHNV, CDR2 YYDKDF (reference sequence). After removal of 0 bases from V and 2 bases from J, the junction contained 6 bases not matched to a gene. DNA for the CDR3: TGTGCCACCAGCAGAGATGGGACTAGTGGTCCCTACAATGAGCAGTTCTTC. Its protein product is CATSRDGTSGPYNEQFF. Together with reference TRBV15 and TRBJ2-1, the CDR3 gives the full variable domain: DAMVIQNPRYQVTQFGKPVTLSCSQTLNHNVMYWYQQKSSQAPKLLFHYYDKDFNNEADTPDNFQSRRPNTSFCFLDIRSPGLGDTAMYLCATSRDGTSGPYNEQFFGPGTRLTVL.

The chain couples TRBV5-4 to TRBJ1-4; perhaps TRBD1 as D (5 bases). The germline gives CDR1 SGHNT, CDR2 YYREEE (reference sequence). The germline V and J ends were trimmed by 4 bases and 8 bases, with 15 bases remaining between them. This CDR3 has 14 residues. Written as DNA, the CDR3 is TGTGCCAGCAGCCAAGACAGATCCACCGAAAAACTGTTTTTT. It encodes CASSQDRSTEKLFF.

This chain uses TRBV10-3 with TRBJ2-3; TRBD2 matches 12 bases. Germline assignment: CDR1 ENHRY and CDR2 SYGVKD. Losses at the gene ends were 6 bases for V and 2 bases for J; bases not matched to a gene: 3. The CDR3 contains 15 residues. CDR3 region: CAISSSGGDTDTQYF. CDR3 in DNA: TGTGCCATCAGCTCTAGCGGGGGGGACACAGATACGCAGTATTTT.

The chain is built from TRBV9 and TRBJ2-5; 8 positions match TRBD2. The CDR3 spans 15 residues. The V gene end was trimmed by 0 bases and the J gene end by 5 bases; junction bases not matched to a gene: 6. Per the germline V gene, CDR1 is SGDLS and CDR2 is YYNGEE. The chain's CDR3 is CASSVGGGGRETQYF. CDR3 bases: TGTGCCAGCAGCGTAGGGGGGGGCGGGAGGGAGACCCAGTACTTC.

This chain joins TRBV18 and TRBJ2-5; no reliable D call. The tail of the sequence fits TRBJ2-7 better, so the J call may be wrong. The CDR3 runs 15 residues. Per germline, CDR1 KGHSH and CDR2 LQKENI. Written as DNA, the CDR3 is TGTGCCAGCTCACCACCGGGTATCGGGTCCTACGAGCAGTACTTC. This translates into CASSPPGIGSYEQYF.

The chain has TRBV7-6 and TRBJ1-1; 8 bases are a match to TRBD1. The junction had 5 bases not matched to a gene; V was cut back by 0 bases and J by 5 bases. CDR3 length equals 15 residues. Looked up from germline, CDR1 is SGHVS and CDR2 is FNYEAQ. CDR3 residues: CASSLADRAGTEAFF. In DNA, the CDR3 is TGTGCCAGCAGCTTAGCGGACAGGGCTGGAACTGAAGCTTTCTTT.

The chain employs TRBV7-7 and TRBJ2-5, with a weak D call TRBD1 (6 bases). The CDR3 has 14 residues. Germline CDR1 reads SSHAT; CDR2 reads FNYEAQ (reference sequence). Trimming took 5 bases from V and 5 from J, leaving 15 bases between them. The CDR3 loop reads CASSGPQGWETQYF. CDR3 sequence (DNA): TGTGCCAGCAGCGGCCCACAGGGTTGGGAGACCCAGTACTTC. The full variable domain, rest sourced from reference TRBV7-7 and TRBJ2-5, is GAGVSQSPRYKVTKRGQDVTLRCDPISSHATLYWYQQALGQGPEFLTYFNYEAQPDKSGLPSDRFSAERPEGSISTLTIQRTEQRDSAMYRCASSGPQGWETQYFGPGTRLLVL.

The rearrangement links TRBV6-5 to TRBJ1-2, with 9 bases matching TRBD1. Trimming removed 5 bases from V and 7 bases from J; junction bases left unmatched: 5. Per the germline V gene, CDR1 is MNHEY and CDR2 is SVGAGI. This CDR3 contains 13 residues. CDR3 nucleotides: TGTGCCAGCAGTGGGACAGGGCTAGGTGGCTACACCTTC. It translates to CASSGTGLGGYTF.

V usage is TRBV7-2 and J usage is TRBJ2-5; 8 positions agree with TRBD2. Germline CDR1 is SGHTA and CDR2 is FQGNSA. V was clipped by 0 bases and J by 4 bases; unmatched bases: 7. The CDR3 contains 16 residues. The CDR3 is CASSLAPGGGRETQYF. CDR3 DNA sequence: TGTGCCAGCAGCTTAGCCCCCGGGGGGGGTCGAGAGACCCAGTACTTC.

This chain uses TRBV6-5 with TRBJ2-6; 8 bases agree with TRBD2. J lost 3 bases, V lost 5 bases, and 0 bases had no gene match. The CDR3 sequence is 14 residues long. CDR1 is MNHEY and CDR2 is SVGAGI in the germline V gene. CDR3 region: CASSREGGANVLTF. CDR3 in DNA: TGTGCCAGCAGTCGGGAGGGTGGGGCCAACGTCCTGACTTTC.

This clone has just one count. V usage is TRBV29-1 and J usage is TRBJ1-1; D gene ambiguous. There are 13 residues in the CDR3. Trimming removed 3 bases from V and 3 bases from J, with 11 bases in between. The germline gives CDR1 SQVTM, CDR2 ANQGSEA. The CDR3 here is CSVERTEDTEAFF. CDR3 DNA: TGCAGCGTTGAGCGGACGGAGGACACTGAAGCTTTCTTT.

The CDR3 DNA reads TGTGCCAGCAGCCATCCTACGCAAACAAACACCATATATTTT. Its protein is CASSHPTQTNTIYF. The chain is built from TRBV5-4 and TRBJ1-3; D unresolved. The CDR3 length is 14 residues. Per the germline V gene, CDR1 is SGHNT and CDR2 is YYREEE (reference sequence). Trimming removed 4 bases from V and 6 bases from J, with 14 bases in between.

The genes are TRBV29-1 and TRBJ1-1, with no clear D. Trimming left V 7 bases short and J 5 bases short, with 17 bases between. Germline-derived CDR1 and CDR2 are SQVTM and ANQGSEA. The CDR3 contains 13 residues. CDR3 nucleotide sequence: TGCAGCGCCGCAGTTAGCGCGGGAACTGAAGCTTTCTTT. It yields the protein CSAAVSAGTEAFF.

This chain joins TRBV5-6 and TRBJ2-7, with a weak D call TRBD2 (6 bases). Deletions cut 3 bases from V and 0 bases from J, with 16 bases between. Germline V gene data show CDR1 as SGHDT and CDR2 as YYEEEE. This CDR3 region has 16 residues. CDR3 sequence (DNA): TGTGCCAGCAGCTACTTCGAGGGGAGGTCCTCCTACGAGCAGTACTTC. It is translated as CASSYFEGRSSYEQYF. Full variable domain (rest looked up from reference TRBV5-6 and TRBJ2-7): DAGVTQSPTHLIKTRGQQVTLRCSPKSGHDTVSWYQQALGQGPQFIFQYYEEEERQRGNFPDRFSGHQFPNYSSELNVNALLLGDSALYLCASSYFEGRSSYEQYFGPGTRLTVT.

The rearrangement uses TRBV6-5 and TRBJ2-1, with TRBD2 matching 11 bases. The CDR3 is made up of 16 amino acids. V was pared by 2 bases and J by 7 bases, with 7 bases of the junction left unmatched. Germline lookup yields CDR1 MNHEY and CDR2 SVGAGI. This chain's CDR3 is CASSYLASGGPNEQFF. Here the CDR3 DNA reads TGTGCCAGCAGTTACCTCGCTAGCGGGGGGCCTAATGAGCAGTTCTTC.

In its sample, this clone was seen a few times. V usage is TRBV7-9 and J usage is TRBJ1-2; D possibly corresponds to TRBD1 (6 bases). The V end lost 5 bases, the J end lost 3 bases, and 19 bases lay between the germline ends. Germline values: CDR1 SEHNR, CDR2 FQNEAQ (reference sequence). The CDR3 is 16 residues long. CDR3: CASSAGAGGNDYGYTF. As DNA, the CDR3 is TGTGCCAGCAGCGCGGGGGCGGGGGGCAATGACTATGGCTACACCTTC.

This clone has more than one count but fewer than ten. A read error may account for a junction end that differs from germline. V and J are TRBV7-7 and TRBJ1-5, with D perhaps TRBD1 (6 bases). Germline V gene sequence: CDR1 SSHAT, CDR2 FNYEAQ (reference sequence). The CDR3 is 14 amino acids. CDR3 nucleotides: TGTGCTAGCAGACTACAGGGAGTGGGGCAGCCCCAGCATTTT. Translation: CASRLQGVGQPQHF.

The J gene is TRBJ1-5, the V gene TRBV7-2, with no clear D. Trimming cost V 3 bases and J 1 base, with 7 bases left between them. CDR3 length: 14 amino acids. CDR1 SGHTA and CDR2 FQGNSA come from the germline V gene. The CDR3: CASSFLPSNQPQHF. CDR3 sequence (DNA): TGTGCCAGCAGCTTTCTTCCCAGCAATCAGCCCCAGCATTTT. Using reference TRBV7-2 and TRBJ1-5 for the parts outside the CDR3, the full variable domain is GAGVSQSPSNKVTEKGKDVELRCDPISGHTALYWYRQSLGQGLEFLIYFQGNSAPDKSGLPSDRFSAERTGGSVSTLTIQRTQQEDSAVYLCASSFLPSNQPQHFGDGTRLSIL.